The subject of this entry is one TCR beta chain. The antigen is unknown. The data stem from a study of OX40 agonist ivuxolimab in advanced cancers. Study-level information: Dose-escalation patients had hepatocellular carcinoma, melanoma, renal cell or head and neck cancer.

Study-wide results and caveats: Expanded clones were, on average, more numerous in CD8+ T cells than in CD4+. Circulating CD4+ and CD8+ T cells showed clonal expansion by week 6 at 0.1 to 3.0 mg/kg.

Sequenced by immunoSEQ multiplex PCR; TCRdb stores in-frame clones only, minus some. The profile shows some 60,000 clones, around 87% of them singletons. The sequence derives from an adult with an advanced solid tumor such as melanoma, head and neck, liver or kidney cancer. The starting material was CD4+ or CD8+ T cells sorted from blood, obtained in a trial of the OX40 agonist ivuxolimab.

The DNA of the CDR3 is TGTGCCAGCAGCTTAGAGGGGCGCCTAGAGACCCAGTACTTC. It specifies CASSLEGRLETQYF. The chain joins TRBV11-2 to TRBJ2-5; possibly TRBD1 for D (5 bases). CDR1 is SGHAT, CDR2 FQNNGV, per germline. The CDR3 covers 14 residues. V gave up 0 bases and J gave up 4 bases, with 9 bases separating them. Using reference TRBV11-2 and TRBJ2-5 for the parts outside the CDR3, the full variable domain is EAGVAQSPRYKIIEKRQSVAFWCNPISGHATLYWYQQILGQGPKLLIQFQNNGVVDDSQLPKDRFSAERLKGVDSTLKIQPAKLEDSAVYLCASSLEGRLETQYFGPGTRLLVL.